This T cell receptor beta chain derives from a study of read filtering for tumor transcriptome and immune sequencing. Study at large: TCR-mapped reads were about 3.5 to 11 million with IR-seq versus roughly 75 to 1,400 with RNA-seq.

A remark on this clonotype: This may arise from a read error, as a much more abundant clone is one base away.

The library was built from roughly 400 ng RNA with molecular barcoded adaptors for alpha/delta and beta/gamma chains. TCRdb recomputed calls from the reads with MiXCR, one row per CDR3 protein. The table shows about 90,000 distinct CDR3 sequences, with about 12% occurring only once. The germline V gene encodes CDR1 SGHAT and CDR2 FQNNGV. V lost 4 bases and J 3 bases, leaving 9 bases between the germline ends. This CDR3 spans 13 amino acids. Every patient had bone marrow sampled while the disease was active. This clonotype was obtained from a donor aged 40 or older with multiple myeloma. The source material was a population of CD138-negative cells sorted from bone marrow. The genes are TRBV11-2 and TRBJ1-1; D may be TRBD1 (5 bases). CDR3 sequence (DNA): TGTGCCAGCAGCTCGACAGTGGACACTGAAGCTTTCTTT. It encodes CASSSTVDTEAFF. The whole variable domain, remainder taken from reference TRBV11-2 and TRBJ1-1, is EAGVAQSPRYKIIEKRQSVAFWCNPISGHATLYWYQQILGQGPKLLIQFQNNGVVDDSQLPKDRFSAERLKGVDSTLKIQPAKLEDSAVYLCASSSTVDTEAFFGQGTRLTVV.